The rows below give T cell receptor beta chains drawn from one sample of a study of a mutant IDH1 vaccine in newly diagnosed glioma. Their antigens remain unidentified. Measured with immunoSEQ multiplex PCR; TCRdb has only the in-frame clones, and not every one. The sample has approximately 28,000 clones, roughly 85% seen once; the top ten hold roughly 33%. The sample consisted of PBMCs, taken from a glioma patient whose treatment included an IDH1 peptide vaccine. These receptors came from a man aged 30 to 45 with glioma. Both conserved end residues are part of each CDR3. The D gene is left open where the match is weak. For some rows the clone size is stated as once, few or many, or as a class when expanded; others skip it.

abundance: .
j_gene: TRBJ1-1
v_gene: TRBV19
d_gene: .
CDR3nt: TGTGCCAGTAGTATAGGAAGCAGCTCCAAGGGCACTGAAGCTTTCTTT
CDR3aa: CASSIGSSSKGTEAFF

abundance: .
j_gene: TRBJ1-4
v_gene: TRBV4-1
d_gene: TRBD1
CDR3nt: TGCGCCAGCACACGGACAGGGGAGGAAAAACTGTTTTTT
CDR3aa: CASTRTGEEKLFF

abundance: .
j_gene: TRBJ1-4
v_gene: TRBV30
d_gene: TRBD1
CDR3nt: TGTGCCTGGAGTACCGGGACAGCTAATGAAAAACTGTTTTTT
CDR3aa: CAWSTGTANEKLFF

abundance: .
j_gene: TRBJ2-6
v_gene: TRBV5-1
d_gene: .
CDR3nt: TGCGCCAGCAGCTTCGGGGGCGCATCTGGGGCCAACGTCCTGACTTTC
CDR3aa: CASSFGGASGANVLTF

abundance: .
j_gene: TRBJ2-2
v_gene: TRBV6-6
d_gene: .
CDR3nt: TGTGCCAGCACCCACAGCTCGAACACCGGGGAGCTGTTTTTT
CDR3aa: CASTHSSNTGELFF

abundance: .
j_gene: TRBJ1-1
v_gene: TRBV29-1
d_gene: .
CDR3nt: TGCAGCGTTGAACCGCGGAACACTGAAGCTTTCTTT
CDR3aa: CSVEPRNTEAFF

abundance: .
j_gene: TRBJ2-2
v_gene: TRBV27
d_gene: TRBD2
CDR3nt: TGTGCCAGCAGTTTATCAGCAGCGGGGGCGAACACCGGGGAGCTGTTTTTT
CDR3aa: CASSLSAAGANTGELFF

abundance: once
j_gene: TRBJ1-4
v_gene: TRBV6-1
d_gene: .
CDR3nt: TGTGCCAGCAGTGAAGGGGGCCGTGAAAAACTGTTTTTT
CDR3aa: CASSEGGREKLFF

abundance: .
j_gene: TRBJ1-4
v_gene: TRBV7-8
d_gene: TRBD1
CDR3nt: TGTGCCAGCAGCTCCCCCGGGACAGGGACTGAAAAACTGTTTTTT
CDR3aa: CASSSPGTGTEKLFF

abundance: .
j_gene: TRBJ1-2
v_gene: TRBV9
d_gene: .
CDR3nt: TGTGCCAGCAGCGTAGCTACTGAACGGGGGGTGGGCTATGGCTACACCTTC
CDR3aa: CASSVATERGVGYGYTF

abundance: once
j_gene: TRBJ2-2
v_gene: TRBV19
d_gene: TRBD2
CDR3nt: TGTGCCAGTAGCCTAGCGGGTAACACCGGGGAGCTGTTTTTT
CDR3aa: CASSLAGNTGELFF

abundance: .
j_gene: TRBJ1-2
v_gene: TRBV7-6
d_gene: .
CDR3nt: TGTGCCAGCAGTAACGGACGGAACAGCGACTATGGCTACACCTTC
CDR3aa: CASSNGRNSDYGYTF

abundance: few
j_gene: TRBJ1-1
v_gene: TRBV30
d_gene: .
CDR3nt: TGTGCCTGGAGTGTAGGAGCCACTGAAGCTTTCTTT
CDR3aa: CAWSVGATEAFF

abundance: .
j_gene: TRBJ2-3
v_gene: TRBV7-2
d_gene: .
CDR3nt: TGTGCCAGCAGCTTAGTGGGCGGCCACGACACAGATACGCAGTATTTT
CDR3aa: CASSLVGGHDTDTQYF

abundance: .
j_gene: TRBJ1-1
v_gene: TRBV10-3
d_gene: TRBD1
CDR3nt: TGTGCCATCAGTCGACAGGGTTCTGAAGCTTTCTTT
CDR3aa: CAISRQGSEAFF

abundance: .
j_gene: TRBJ2-7
v_gene: TRBV2
d_gene: TRBD2
CDR3nt: TGTGCCAGCAGTGTTGCGGGGGGACCTTACGAGCAGTACTTC
CDR3aa: CASSVAGGPYEQYF

abundance: .
j_gene: TRBJ1-3
v_gene: TRBV6-5
d_gene: .
CDR3nt: TGTGCCACCAAGTTTAGGGACGTGGATTTATATTTT
CDR3aa: CATKFRDVDLYF

abundance: .
j_gene: TRBJ2-7
v_gene: TRBV19
d_gene: .
CDR3nt: TGTGCCAGTAGTATGGATCTCGGGATGCCGACCTACGAGCAGTACTTC
CDR3aa: CASSMDLGMPTYEQYF

abundance: .
j_gene: TRBJ1-3
v_gene: TRBV19
d_gene: .
CDR3nt: TGTGCCAGTAGCCCAGGTGGGGTCTCTGGAAACACCATATATTTT
CDR3aa: CASSPGGVSGNTIYF

abundance: .
j_gene: TRBJ1-2
v_gene: TRBV6-1
d_gene: .
CDR3nt: TGTGCCAGCAGCCGAGAAGGGGGTGCCTATGGCTACACCTTC
CDR3aa: CASSREGGAYGYTF

abundance: few
j_gene: TRBJ1-1
v_gene: TRBV5-4
d_gene: .
CDR3nt: TGTGCCAGCAGTTTCACGCAGCCTTTGAACACTGAAGCTTTCTTT
CDR3aa: CASSFTQPLNTEAFF

abundance: .
j_gene: TRBJ2-2
v_gene: TRBV4-2
d_gene: .
CDR3nt: TGTGCCAGCAGCCAAGAAGGGGGACTGAACACCGGGGAGCTGTTTTTT
CDR3aa: CASSQEGGLNTGELFF

abundance: .
j_gene: TRBJ2-5
v_gene: TRBV6-6
d_gene: TRBD1
CDR3nt: TGTGCCAGCAGGGAAGACAGGGGGCCTGGTGAGACCCAGTACTTC
CDR3aa: CASREDRGPGETQYF

abundance: .
j_gene: TRBJ2-7
v_gene: TRBV5-6
d_gene: TRBD1
CDR3nt: TGTGCCAGCAGCGCCTGGGACAGTCCCTACGAGCAGTACTTC
CDR3aa: CASSAWDSPYEQYF

abundance: .
j_gene: TRBJ2-2
v_gene: TRBV19
d_gene: TRBD1
CDR3nt: TGTGCCAGTAGTTCCCGGACAGGCTACACCGGGGAGCTGTTTTTT
CDR3aa: CASSSRTGYTGELFF

abundance: once
j_gene: TRBJ1-2
v_gene: TRBV19
d_gene: TRBD1
CDR3nt: TGTGCCAGTGCTCAGGGGGACTATGGCTACACCTTC
CDR3aa: CASAQGDYGYTF

abundance: .
j_gene: TRBJ2-2
v_gene: TRBV4-1
d_gene: .
CDR3nt: TGCGCCAGCAGCCAAAGGAGACCCGCGGGGGAGCTGTTTTTT
CDR3aa: CASSQRRPAGELFF

abundance: .
j_gene: TRBJ1-2
v_gene: TRBV7-2
d_gene: .
CDR3nt: TGTGCCAGCAGCTTAGACAGGGAGACTAACTATGGCTACACCTTC
CDR3aa: CASSLDRETNYGYTF

abundance: .
j_gene: TRBJ2-7
v_gene: TRBV6-1
d_gene: TRBD2
CDR3nt: TGTGCCAGCAGTGGTACTAGCGGACCTTACGAGCAGTACTTC
CDR3aa: CASSGTSGPYEQYF

abundance: .
j_gene: TRBJ2-7
v_gene: TRBV5-1
d_gene: TRBD2
CDR3nt: TGCGCCAGCAGCTTGGCACTGTCGGCGGGGGACCTCTCCTACGAGCAGTACTTC
CDR3aa: CASSLALSAGDLSYEQYF

abundance: .
j_gene: TRBJ2-2
v_gene: TRBV2
d_gene: .
CDR3nt: TGTGCCAGCAGACCCACGAGGGGGAGGGACAGAACCCTCACCGGGGAGCTGTTTTTT
CDR3aa: CASRPTRGRDRTLTGELFF

abundance: .
j_gene: TRBJ2-5
v_gene: TRBV6-1
d_gene: .
CDR3nt: TGTGCCAGCAGCGGCAGCGTCGGGAGTTCGGAGACCCAGTACTTC
CDR3aa: CASSGSVGSSETQYF

abundance: .
j_gene: TRBJ1-2
v_gene: TRBV6-6
d_gene: .
CDR3nt: TGTGCCAGCAGAGCTGTCCCCGAGGGAAACTATGGCTACACCTTC
CDR3aa: CASRAVPEGNYGYTF

abundance: few
j_gene: TRBJ1-1
v_gene: TRBV5-4
d_gene: TRBD1
CDR3nt: TGTGCCAGCAGCTTTGACAGGGGTTCTCGGGAAGCTTTCTTT
CDR3aa: CASSFDRGSREAFF

abundance: .
j_gene: TRBJ1-4
v_gene: TRBV15
d_gene: .
CDR3nt: TGTGCCACCAGCAGAGATTCGGGGGAGATGCCAACTAATGAAAAACTGTTTTTT
CDR3aa: CATSRDSGEMPTNEKLFF

abundance: once
j_gene: TRBJ2-7
v_gene: TRBV29-1
d_gene: TRBD2
CDR3nt: TGCAGCACCGAGGGGGGACTAGCGGGAGAAGCTTACGAGCAGTACTTC
CDR3aa: CSTEGGLAGEAYEQYF

abundance: .
j_gene: TRBJ1-1
v_gene: TRBV4-1
d_gene: .
CDR3nt: TGCGCCAGCAGCCAAGATCGAGGGTTGAACACTGAAGCTTTCTTT
CDR3aa: CASSQDRGLNTEAFF

abundance: .
j_gene: TRBJ1-3
v_gene: TRBV5-1
d_gene: .
CDR3nt: TGCGCCAGCAGCGAAGATAGCTTCTCTGGAAACACCATATATTTT
CDR3aa: CASSEDSFSGNTIYF

abundance: .
j_gene: TRBJ2-3
v_gene: TRBV29-1
d_gene: TRBD2
CDR3nt: TGCAGCGTTGAACGGGGACTAGCGGGGGAAGATACGCAGTATTTT
CDR3aa: CSVERGLAGEDTQYF

abundance: few
j_gene: TRBJ1-1
v_gene: TRBV19
d_gene: TRBD1
CDR3nt: TGTGCCAGTAGACCGGACAGGGGTGGCACTGAAGCTTTCTTT
CDR3aa: CASRPDRGGTEAFF

abundance: .
j_gene: TRBJ1-2
v_gene: TRBV10-3
d_gene: .
CDR3nt: TGTGCCATCATGGAGGGGAACTCGGGCTACACCTTC
CDR3aa: CAIMEGNSGYTF

abundance: .
j_gene: TRBJ1-1
v_gene: TRBV5-1
d_gene: .
CDR3nt: TGCGCCAGCAGCTTGGCGGCAGGGGCGGTAGACACTGAAGCTTTCTTT
CDR3aa: CASSLAAGAVDTEAFF

abundance: .
j_gene: TRBJ1-2
v_gene: TRBV6-5
d_gene: .
CDR3nt: TGTGCCAGCAGGCTTACAGTGCTCTATGGCTACACCTTC
CDR3aa: CASRLTVLYGYTF

abundance: .
j_gene: TRBJ1-1
v_gene: TRBV7-2
d_gene: .
CDR3nt: TGTGCCAGCAGCTTAGGTCCGGACAGCATGAACACTGAAGCTTTCTTT
CDR3aa: CASSLGPDSMNTEAFF

abundance: .
j_gene: TRBJ2-1
v_gene: TRBV4-2
d_gene: .
CDR3nt: TGTGCCAGCAGCCAAGTAGGGGGAAAGGACAATGAGCAGTTCTTC
CDR3aa: CASSQVGGKDNEQFF

abundance: .
j_gene: TRBJ1-2
v_gene: TRBV7-2
d_gene: .
CDR3nt: TGTGCCAGCCCATCGGCCTTTAACTATGGCTACACCTTC
CDR3aa: CASPSAFNYGYTF

abundance: .
j_gene: TRBJ1-1
v_gene: TRBV6-6
d_gene: TRBD1
CDR3nt: TGTGCCAGCAGTTACGGGGGACAGGCAAACACTGAAGCTTTCTTT
CDR3aa: CASSYGGQANTEAFF